Described below is a single TCR beta chain sequence and its context. The data were produced by immunoSEQ multiplex PCR, yet TCRdb's version contains in-frame clones alone and is incomplete. The repertoire holds about 270,000 clones, with 88% as singletons. The data belong to a study of blood T cell repertoires in COVID-19. Whole-study context: Samples taken during acute and convalescent COVID-19 were collected in the United States, Italy and Spain.

Trimming took 3 bases from V and 6 from J; bases not matched to a gene: 5. This CDR3 contains 14 residues. Germline loops: CDR1 DFQATT, CDR2 SNEGSKA (reference sequence). V usage is TRBV20-1 and J usage is TRBJ2-1, with TRBD2 identical over 10 bases. The receptor's source is a woman aged 55 to 70 in a cohort exposed to, infected with or recovered from COVID-19 (not recorded which). Sequencing was carried out using PBMCs or T cells enriched from blood (not recorded which). CDR3 loop: CSASSGRKSNEQFF. CDR3 in DNA: TGCAGTGCTAGTAGCGGGAGGAAAAGCAATGAGCAGTTCTTC.